The 25 T cell receptor beta chains in this list originate from one sample, sequenced in a study of Graves' ophthalmopathy and Graves' hyperthyroidism. Amplification of TCR beta CDR3 regions used RNA transcripts. RT-PCR with HTBI primers came first, then second-round multiplex PCR. One entry per CDR3 protein results from TCRdb running MiXCR on the multiplex PCR reads. The sample records approximately 330,000 distinct CDR3 sequences, roughly 15% being singletons. Sequencing input: peripheral blood. These receptors were collected from an adult man with Graves' ophthalmopathy.

This sequence joins TRBV15 and TRBJ1-2; TRBD1 matches at 9 bases. The CDR3 length is 15 residues. Germline CDR1 reads LNHNV; CDR2 reads YYDKDF (reference sequence). Trimming took 3 bases from V and 7 from J; bases not matched to a gene: 9. The CDR3 DNA sequence: TGTGCCACCAGCAGGGAAAAGACAGGGGGAGGTGGCTACACCTTC. Amino acid sequence: CATSREKTGGGGYTF.

There are many counts of this clonotype. This sequence joins TRBV3-1 and TRBJ1-1, with 10 bases fitting TRBD1. V was pared by 3 bases and J by 2 bases, with 6 bases of the junction left unmatched. The germline gives CDR1 LGHDT, CDR2 YNNKEL (reference sequence). The CDR3 consists of 16 residues. CDR3 DNA: TGTGCCAGCAGCCAGGGCCGGGACAGGGGCAACACTGAAGCTTTCTTT. It yields the protein CASSQGRDRGNTEAFF.

This clonotype was detected many times. The V call is TRBV5-1, the J call TRBJ1-6; 8 positions match TRBD1. V shed 6 bases, J shed 5 bases, and the junction held 7 bases outside the gene matches. This CDR3 is 15 amino acids long. Germline values: CDR1 SGHRS, CDR2 YFSETQ. The CDR3 reads CASKYLTGDNSPLHF. CDR3 bases: TGCGCCAGCAAATACCTGACAGGGGATAATTCACCCCTCCACTTT.

This clonotype was detected ten times or more. The CDR3 DNA reads as TGTGCCAGCATGTACGTGAACACTGAAGCTTTCTTT. It translates to CASMYVNTEAFF. The chain couples TRBV6-2 or TRBV6-3 to TRBJ1-1; D gene uncertain. This CDR3 comprises 12 residues. Germline CDR1 and CDR2: MNHEY and SVGEGT. V gave up 7 bases and J gave up 0 bases, with 6 bases separating them.

This clonotype showed up many times. The rearrangement links TRBV11-2 to TRBJ2-7, with TRBD2 as a possible D gene (5 bases). The V end lost 5 bases, the J end lost 2 bases, and 16 bases lay between the germline ends. Germline CDR1 is SGHAT and CDR2 is FQNNGV. The CDR3 sequence is 15 residues long. This CDR3 reads CASSPDTQTTYEQYF. Here the CDR3 DNA reads TGTGCCAGCAGCCCCGACACCCAGACTACCTACGAGCAGTACTTC.

This clonotype appeared many times. This chain links TRBV18 with TRBJ2-5; D gene uncertain. Trimming removed 5 bases at V and 7 bases at J, with 23 bases between. Germline V gene sequence: CDR1 KGHSH, CDR2 LQKENI. The CDR3 has 16 residues. The CDR3 DNA reads as TGTGCCAGCTCATCCTTGGCGGATTTTAATTCGGGGACCCAGTACTTC. The encoded protein is CASSSLADFNSGTQYF. Supplemented by reference TRBV18 and TRBJ2-5, the full variable domain reads NAGVMQNPRHLVRRRGQEARLRCSPMKGHSHVYWYRQLPEEGLKFMVYLQKENIIDESGMPKERFSAEFPKEGPSILRIQQVVRGDSAAYFCASSSLADFNSGTQYFGPGTRLLVL.

The count of this clonotype is one. V is TRBV15 and J is TRBJ2-7; D is unclear. Trimming removed 3 bases at V and 2 bases at J, with 14 bases between. The V gene's germline CDR1 is LNHNV and CDR2 YYDKDF (reference sequence). The CDR3 sequence is 15 residues long. CDR3 nucleotide sequence: TGTGCCACCAGCAGTGTAAGCTCTCCTACCTACGAGCAGTACTTC. Its translation: CATSSVSSPTYEQYF.

In the case of this clonotype: The junction differs from germline at one of its ends, possibly a read error. This chain links TRBV28 with TRBJ2-7; 10 bases are shared with TRBD2. The length of the CDR3 is 14 residues. Germline CDR1 is MDHEN and CDR2 is SYDVKM. The CDR3 here is CASSPPGSGRPIHF. The CDR3 coding sequence is TGTGCCAGCAGTCCCCCTGGTAGCGGGAGGCCCATCCACTTC.

In this sample, this clonotype turned up many times. The J gene is TRBJ2-5, the V gene TRBV20-1, with 10 bases matching TRBD2. CDR1 and CDR2 from the germline V gene are DFQATT and SNEGSKA (reference sequence). This CDR3 has 16 amino acids. Trimming at V came to 0 bases and at J to 1 base, leaving 5 bases not matched to a gene. As DNA, the CDR3 is TGCAGTGCTAGAGACCCTAGCGGGGGCCCCCAAGAGACCCAGTACTTC. This translates into CSARDPSGGPQETQYF.

This clonotype showed up many times. Here the CDR3 reads CSASGTAGYGYTF. The CDR3 coding sequence is TGCAGTGCTTCCGGGACAGCGGGGTATGGCTACACCTTC. The V gene is TRBV20-1, the J gene TRBJ1-2; 7 bases align to TRBD1. V lost 5 bases, J lost 5 bases, and 8 bases stayed unmatched. The CDR3 extends over 13 amino acids. Germline V gene lookup returns CDR1 DFQATT and CDR2 SNEGSKA (reference sequence).

Many counts were recorded for this clonotype. The rearrangement uses TRBV27 and TRBJ2-7, with 8 bases aligning to TRBD2. CDR1 and CDR2 from the germline V gene are MNHEY and SMNVEV (reference sequence). V lost 2 bases, J lost 4 bases, and 16 bases stayed unmatched. This CDR3 region has 18 residues. The CDR3 sequence: CASSLTLRGLVLGYEQYF. CDR3 sequence (DNA): TGTGCCAGCAGTTTAACCCTCCGGGGACTAGTCTTGGGATACGAGCAGTACTTC.

The table lists this clonotype with many counts. The rearrangement uses TRBV6-1 and TRBJ1-1; 7 positions match TRBD1. The ends lost 7 bases at V and 1 base at J; junction bases unmatched: 9. Germline values: CDR1 MNHNS, CDR2 SASEGT. This CDR3 comprises 15 residues. CDR3 bases: TGTGCCAGCACCGAATGGGACAGAGCGAACACTGAAGCTTTCTTT. This sequence encodes CASTEWDRANTEAFF.

This clonotype has at least ten counts. J is TRBJ2-5 and V is TRBV14, with D unresolved. V gave up 1 base and J gave up 5 bases, with 11 bases separating them. From germline, CDR1 is SGHDN and CDR2 FVKESK. The length of the CDR3 is 14 residues. This chain's CDR3 is CASSQVTAEETQYF. DNA for the CDR3: TGTGCCAGCAGCCAAGTAACAGCAGAGGAGACCCAGTACTTC.

The rearrangement joins TRBV19 to TRBJ2-7; 12 bases align to TRBD2. The germline V gene has CDR1 LNHDA and CDR2 SQIVND (reference sequence). J lost 3 bases, V lost 6 bases, and 6 bases had no gene match. The CDR3 totals 15 residues. As DNA, the CDR3 is TGTGCCAGTAGCGGACTAGCGGGAATGAACTACGAGCAGTACTTC. Its translation: CASSGLAGMNYEQYF.

The table lists this clonotype with a few counts. This may arise from a read error, as a much more abundant clone is one base away. The chain recombines TRBV12-3 or TRBV12-4 with TRBJ1-5; D is unresolved. CDR3 length: 15 amino acids. The CDR3 protein is CVSSFSADQNQPQHF. The CDR3 DNA sequence: TGTGTCAGCAGTTTTTCGGCAGATCAAAATCAGCCCCAGCATTTT.

This clonotype has a count of ten or more. The gene calls are TRBV24-1 and TRBJ1-2; 9 bases are shared with TRBD1. The germline V gene encodes CDR1 KGHDR and CDR2 SFDVKD. The CDR3 length is 15 residues. The ends lost 1 base at V and 7 bases at J; junction bases unmatched: 6. The CDR3 reads CATSDLHRDRAGYTF. In DNA, the CDR3 is TGTGCCACCAGTGATTTACACCGGGACAGGGCTGGCTACACCTTC.

The chain recombines TRBV28 with TRBJ2-7; 7 positions agree with TRBD1. This CDR3 is built from 14 residues. After removal of 9 bases from V and 5 bases from J, the junction contained 13 bases not matched to a gene. The germline V gene encodes CDR1 MDHEN and CDR2 SYDVKM. In nucleotides, the CDR3 is TGTGCCAGTTTCCCCAGGACAGGTTCCCACGAGCAGTACTTC. Translated, it gives CASFPRTGSHEQYF.

This clonotype was found many times. The chain is built from TRBV29-1 and TRBJ2-5, with TRBD1 as a possible D gene (6 bases). This CDR3 is 14 amino acids long. V was cut by 2 bases and J by 0 bases, with 10 bases left in between. Germline-derived CDR1 and CDR2 are SQVTM and ANQGSEA. The DNA for the CDR3 is TGCAGCGTTGAACCGGGACAATACCAAGAGACCCAGTACTTC. Translated: CSVEPGQYQETQYF.

This clonotype was seen at least ten times. The V and J genes are TRBV27 and TRBJ2-4; either TRBD1 or TRBD2 may supply D (6 bases each). V lost 3 bases and J lost 7, with 13 bases in between. Germline V gene lookup returns CDR1 MNHEY and CDR2 SMNVEV (reference sequence). The CDR3 spans 14 residues. Written as DNA, the CDR3 is TGTGCCAGCAGTTTCGGGGGCCTTGGGAACATTCAGTACTTC. This encodes CASSFGGLGNIQYF.

This clonotype was seen ten or more times. The chain carries TRBV7-2 and TRBJ1-6; no definite D call. V lost 2 bases to trimming and J lost 0 bases, with 11 bases between them. This CDR3 contains 17 residues. Germline V lookup: CDR1 SGHTA, CDR2 FQGNSA. The CDR3 nucleotides are TGTGCCAGCAGCTTAACCCGCAGGAGCTCCTATAATTCACCCCTCCACTTT. Translating it yields CASSLTRRSSYNSPLHF. Based on the CDR3 plus reference TRBV7-2 and TRBJ1-6, the full variable domain is GAGVSQSPSNKVTEKGKDVELRCDPISGHTALYWYRQSLGQGLEFLIYFQGNSAPDKSGLPSDRFSAERTGGSVSTLTIQRTQQEDSAVYLCASSLTRRSSYNSPLHFGNGTRLTVT.

There are many counts of this clonotype. J is TRBJ2-5 and V is TRBV6-5; 8 bases map to TRBD2. J lost 5 bases, V lost 1 base, and 3 bases had no gene match. The CDR3 has 14 residues. Germline V gene lookup returns CDR1 MNHEY and CDR2 SVGAGI. The CDR3 bases are TGTGCCAGCAGTTACTGGCCGGGAGGGGAGACCCAGTACTTC. Its protein product is CASSYWPGGETQYF.

This clonotype came up many times. The rearrangement uses TRBV20-1 and TRBJ1-6; tentative D call: TRBD1 (6 bases). CDR1 and CDR2 (germline): DFQATT, SNEGSKA (reference sequence). Trimming pared 0 bases from V and 8 bases from J, leaving 11 bases between. The CDR3 loop spans 14 amino acids. The CDR3: CSARDKGGDSPLHF. CDR3 nucleotides: TGCAGTGCTAGAGATAAAGGGGGGGATTCACCCCTCCACTTT.

The sample holds many counts of this clonotype. The chain is built from TRBV7-9 and TRBJ1-1; 7 bases line up with TRBD1. Germline CDR1 reads SEHNR; CDR2 reads FQNEAQ (reference sequence). V gave up 3 bases and J gave up 5 bases; unmatched junction bases: 6. This CDR3 spans 14 amino acids. The CDR3 DNA reads as TGTGCCAGCAGCTTCCTGACAGGGAGAACTGAAGCTTTCTTT. This translates into CASSFLTGRTEAFF.

This clonotype was seen ten or more times. This chain joins TRBV29-1 and TRBJ2-7, with 9 bases matching TRBD1. CDR3 length: 12 amino acids. Germline loops: CDR1 SQVTM, CDR2 ANQGSEA. V was pared by 7 bases and J by 4 bases, with 5 bases of the junction left unmatched. CDR3 sequence reads: CSAGDRDYEQYF. CDR3 coding DNA: TGCAGCGCTGGGGACAGGGATTACGAGCAGTACTTC.

Ten or more counts support this clonotype. The rearrangement links TRBV13 to TRBJ2-7; D possibly matches TRBD1 or TRBD2 (6 bases each). CDR3 length: 14 amino acids. V lost 5 bases, J lost 3 bases, and 14 bases lay in between. Germline V gene lookup returns CDR1 PRHDT and CDR2 FYEKMQ (reference sequence). The CDR3 DNA sequence: TGTGCCAGCAGCGGGGGGACAAGGGACTACGAGCAGTACTTC. This gives the protein CASSGGTRDYEQYF.